The T cell receptor (beta chain) under discussion was sequenced for a study of blood T cell repertoires in COVID-19. Trimming cost V 8 bases and J 2 bases; bases outside gene matches: 2. The CDR3 consists of 12 residues. Germline V gene data show CDR1 as MDHEN and CDR2 as SYDVKM. Donors in Cohort 3 who had recovered were those with two negative PCRs, healthcare professional clearance, or resolution of their symptoms. TCRdb's copy holds only in-frame clones and misses some; the assay was immunoSEQ multiplex PCR. The sample records 250,000 to 350,000 clones, more than 85% being singletons. The material sequenced was PBMCs or T cells enriched from blood (not recorded which). The TCR comes from a woman aged 30 to 39 who had recovered from COVID-19. The V gene is TRBV28, the J gene TRBJ1-2, with 7 bases aligning to TRBD1. This CDR3 reads CASLTGNYGYTF. As DNA, the CDR3 is TGTGCCAGCTTGACAGGGAACTATGGCTACACCTTC.